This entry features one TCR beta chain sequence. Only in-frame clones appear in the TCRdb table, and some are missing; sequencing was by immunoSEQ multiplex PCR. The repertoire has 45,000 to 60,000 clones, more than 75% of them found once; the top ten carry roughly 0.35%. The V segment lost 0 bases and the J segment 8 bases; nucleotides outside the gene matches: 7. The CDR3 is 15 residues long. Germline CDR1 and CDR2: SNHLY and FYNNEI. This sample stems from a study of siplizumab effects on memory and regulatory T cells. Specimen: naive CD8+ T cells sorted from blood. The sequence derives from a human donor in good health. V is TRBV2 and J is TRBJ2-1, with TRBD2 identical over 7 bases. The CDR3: CASSEASRRGDEQFF. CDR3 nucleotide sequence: TGTGCCAGCAGTGAAGCTAGTAGACGGGGGGATGAGCAGTTCTTC.